Below are 3 T cell receptor beta chains sequenced from a single sample in a study of cytomegalovirus exposure and HLA in healthy donors. The PCR had 60 Vbeta and 13 Jbeta primers. This table comes from immunoSEQ multiplex PCR, and its TCRdb copy is limited to in-frame clones, with some not included. The repertoire holds about 89,000 clones, approximately 80% seen once, with around 3% in the top ten. The sequenced sample was PBMCs. All receptors come from a man aged 25-45 years in good health and CMV-seronegative.

The rearrangement joins TRBV5-1 to TRBJ1-1; D is possibly TRBD1 (6 bases). The length of the CDR3 is 13 residues. With 7 bases removed from V and 1 base from J, the gap between germline ends came to 11 bases. CDR1 SGHRS and CDR2 YFSETQ come from the germline V gene. The CDR3: CASREDRNTEAFF. As DNA, the CDR3 is TGCGCCAGCCGGGAGGACAGGAACACTGAAGCTTTCTTT. Using reference TRBV5-1 and TRBJ1-1 for the parts outside the CDR3, the full variable domain is KAGVTQTPRYLIKTRGQQVTLSCSPISGHRSVSWYQQTPGQGLQFLFEYFSETQRNKGNFPGRFSGRQFSNSRSEMNVSTLELGDSALYLCASREDRNTEAFFGQGTRLTVV.

The gene calls are TRBV11-2 and TRBJ1-4, with 7 bases matching TRBD1. The CDR3 is 13 amino acids. Germline lookup yields CDR1 SGHAT and CDR2 FQNNGV. With 7 bases clipped from V and 8 bases from J, the junction kept 7 bases outside the gene matches. The DNA of the CDR3 is TGTGCCAGCACCCCAGGGGGTCCGGAAAAACTGTTTTTT. Residues: CASTPGGPEKLFF. Together with reference TRBV11-2 and TRBJ1-4, the CDR3 gives the full variable domain: EAGVAQSPRYKIIEKRQSVAFWCNPISGHATLYWYQQILGQGPKLLIQFQNNGVVDDSQLPKDRFSAERLKGVDSTLKIQPAKLEDSAVYLCASTPGGPEKLFFGSGTQLSVL.

In its sample, this clone was seen a few times. The junction and the germline gene differ at one end; a read error may be behind it. Distinct nucleotide sequences in the sample also encode this CDR3. This chain links TRBV11-2 with TRBJ2-3; 8 bases line up with TRBD1. Germline CDR1 SGHAT, CDR2 FQNNGV. The CDR3 covers 15 residues. CDR3 DNA sequence: TGTGCCAGCAGTTTAGGACAGGGCCACACAGATACGCAGTATTTT. Protein: CASSLGQGHTDTQYF. Supplemented by reference TRBV11-2 and TRBJ2-3, the full variable domain reads EAGVAQSPRYKIIEKRQSVAFWCNPISGHATLYWYQQILGQGPKLLIQFQNNGVVDDSQLPKDRFSAERLKGVDSTLKIQPAKLEDSAVYLCASSLGQGHTDTQYFGPGTRLTVL.